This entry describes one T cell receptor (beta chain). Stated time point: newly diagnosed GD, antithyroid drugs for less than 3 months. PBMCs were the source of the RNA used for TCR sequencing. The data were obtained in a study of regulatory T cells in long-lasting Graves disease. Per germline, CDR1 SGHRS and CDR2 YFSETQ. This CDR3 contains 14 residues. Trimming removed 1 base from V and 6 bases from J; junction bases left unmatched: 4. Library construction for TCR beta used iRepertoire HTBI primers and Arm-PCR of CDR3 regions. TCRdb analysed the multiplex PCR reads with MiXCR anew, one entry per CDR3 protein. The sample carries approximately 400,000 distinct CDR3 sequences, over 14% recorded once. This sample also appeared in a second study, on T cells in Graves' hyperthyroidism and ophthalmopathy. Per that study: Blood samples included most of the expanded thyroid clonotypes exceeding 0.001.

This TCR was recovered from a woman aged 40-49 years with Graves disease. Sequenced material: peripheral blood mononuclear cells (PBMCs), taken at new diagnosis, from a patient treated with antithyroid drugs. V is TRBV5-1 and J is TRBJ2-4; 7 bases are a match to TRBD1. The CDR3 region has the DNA TGCGCCAGCAGCTTGTCGGGGACAGTAAACATTCAGTACTTC. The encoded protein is CASSLSGTVNIQYF.